The 8 T cell receptor beta chains in this list originate from one sample, sequenced in a study of monozygotic twins with inflammatory bowel disease. TCRdb re-called the 5' RACE reads; one entry per CDR3 protein, DNA not given. The specimen's table records some 160,000 distinct CDR3 sequences. Sequencing was carried out using blood. These receptors all come from a human donor with ulcerative colitis or Crohn's disease, or a healthy co-twin of an affected twin (not recorded which).

The chain links TRBV7-9 to TRBJ2-7. CDR3 length: 13 residues. Germline lookup yields CDR1 SEHNR and CDR2 FQNEAQ (reference sequence). The CDR3 is CASSNLFRGEQYF. Combining the CDR3 with reference TRBV7-9 and TRBJ2-7 gives the whole variable domain DTGVSQNPRHKITKRGQNVTFRCDPISEHNRLYWYRQTLGQGPEFLTYFQNEAQLEKSRLLSDRFSAERPKGSFSTLEIQRTEQGDSAMYLCASSNLFRGEQYFGPGTRLTVT.

The chain combines TRBV30 with TRBJ1-5; TCRdb's D call of TRBD1 is untestable without DNA. Germline V CDR1 and CDR2: GTSNPN, SVGIG (reference sequence). This CDR3 is built from 13 residues. The CDR3 loop is CAWSAGGYQPQHF.

The chain recombines TRBV18 with TRBJ2-7; there is no DNA to check the TCRdb D call of TRBD1. CDR3 length: 13 residues. The germline V gene has CDR1 KGHSH and CDR2 LQKENI. The CDR3 region is CASSPNEGDEQYF.

This chain joins TRBV20-1 and TRBJ1-2. The CDR3 runs to 11 residues. Germline V CDR1 and CDR2: DFQATT, SNEGSKA (reference sequence). The CDR3 region is CSAEGPYGYTF.

The chain combines TRBV6-5 with TRBJ2-7; the D call from TCRdb, TRBD2, cannot be confirmed without DNA. The length of the CDR3 is 15 residues. CDR1 and CDR2 from the germline V gene are MNHEY and SVGAGI. The CDR3 here is CASSYQSSLPDEQYF.

The rearrangement links TRBV20-1 to TRBJ2-3; without DNA, the TCRdb call of TRBD2 cannot be checked. The CDR3 spans 16 residues. Germline-derived CDR1 and CDR2 are DFQATT and SNEGSKA (reference sequence). The CDR3 reads CSPELSWTESTDTQYF.

The rearrangement joins TRBV12-3 or TRBV12-4 to TRBJ1-4; TCRdb names TRBD1, which stays unverified in the absence of DNA. The CDR3 consists of 13 residues. CDR3 residues: CASKGATNEKLFF.

J is TRBJ2-5 and V is TRBV2; TCRdb selects TRBD2, and the lack of DNA leaves this call unchecked. The CDR3 runs to 16 residues. In germline, CDR1 is SNHLY, CDR2 FYNNEI. The CDR3: CASSQGSLGGQETQYF. Variable domain in full (rest from reference TRBV2 and TRBJ2-5): EPEVTQTPSHQVTQMGQEVILRCVPISNHLYFYWYRQILGQKVEFLVSFYNNEISEKSEIFDDQFSVERPDGSNFTLKIRSTKLEDSAMYFCASSQGSLGGQETQYFGPGTRLLVL.